This T cell receptor beta chain originates from a study of Graves' ophthalmopathy and Graves' hyperthyroidism. Study-wide context: Pretreatment peripheral blood was obtained at initial diagnosis. Overall study findings and caveats: Blood also held most thyroid clonotypes expanded above 0.001 frequency.

Amplified TCR beta CDR3 regions were obtained using RNA transcripts as template. HTBI-primed first-round RT-PCR preceded second-round multiplex PCR. One entry per CDR3 protein, called by TCRdb with MiXCR from the multiplex PCR reads. Of some 520,000 distinct CDR3 sequences listed, under 15% are singletons. Turning to this clonotype: Its antigen is still unknown.

CDR1 is SNHLY and CDR2 is FYNNEI in the germline V gene. V lost 8 bases to trimming and J lost 1 base, with 8 bases between them. The CDR3 extends over 12 amino acids. Pregnancy or lactation, uncontrolled infections and other autoimmune diseases were grounds for excluding patients. The evidence that diagnosis relied on was clinical symptoms, serum thyroxine, TRAb, thyroid ultrasound and orbital computed tomography. Sequenced input: blood. The chain joins TRBV2 to TRBJ1-2; D call uncertain. The source is a woman between 25 and 40 years old with Graves' ophthalmopathy. The DNA of the CDR3 is TGTGCCAGCGGGGTCAGTAACTATGGCTACACCTTC. As protein: CASGVSNYGYTF. Supplemented by reference TRBV2 and TRBJ1-2, the full variable domain reads EPEVTQTPSHQVTQMGQEVILRCVPISNHLYFYWYRQILGQKVEFLVSFYNNEISEKSEIFDDQFSVERPDGSNFTLKIRSTKLEDSAMYFCASGVSNYGYTFGSGTRLTVV.